This is a list of T cell receptor beta chains from one sample in a study of blood T cell repertoires in COVID-19. The protocol was immunoSEQ multiplex PCR, while the TCRdb copy is restricted to in-frame clones and leaves out a portion. The sample holds under 80,000 clones; approximately 87% are singletons and the top ten take 6.6%. The sample was peripheral blood. The receptors were sampled from a man between 60 and 75 years old with acute or convalescent COVID-19. The CDR3 runs from the conserved cysteine through the conserved F or W. D genes are given only for firm matches. Clone size is stated in some rows and not others, as once, few, many or a class when expanded.

cdr3_nt cdr3_aa clone_size j_call d_call v_call
TGTGCCTGGAGTGTCGCAGGGGCTCTCTCCTATGGCTACACCTTC CAWSVAGALSYGYTF NA TRBJ1-2 NA TRBV30
TGTGCCAGCAGCCAGAGGGCGGGGTCAGATACGCAGTATTTT CASSQRAGSDTQYF NA TRBJ2-3 NA TRBV7-2
TGTGCCTGGAGTGTTGGGGGGGCTAATGAAAAACTGTTTTTT CAWSVGGANEKLFF NA TRBJ1-4 NA TRBV30
TGTGCCAGCGGAAGAACAGGGGGCTTAGGCTACACCTTC CASGRTGGLGYTF NA TRBJ1-2 NA TRBV21-1
TGTGCCAGCTCGACAGGGAATGAAAAACTGTTTTTT CASSTGNEKLFF few TRBJ1-4 TRBD1 TRBV25-1
TGTGCCAGCAGCGCCCAGGGAGGGTATGGCTACACCTTC CASSAQGGYGYTF few TRBJ1-2 NA TRBV9
TGTGCCAGCAGCGCAGAACCCTTGAGGGCTGAAGCTTTCTTT CASSAEPLRAEAFF NA TRBJ1-1 NA TRBV9
TGTGCCTGGAGTGTAGGCTCAGGGCGCAATCAGCCCCAGCATTTT CAWSVGSGRNQPQHF NA TRBJ1-5 NA TRBV30
TGTGCCAGCAAGGGCGGGGGGGCCCCCCCAGGGACCCAGTACTTC CASKGGGAPPGTQYF NA TRBJ2-5 TRBD2 TRBV6-5
TGTGCCAGCAGTGAAAAGGGGTGGTCCTACAATGAGCAGTTCTTC CASSEKGWSYNEQFF NA TRBJ2-1 NA TRBV6-1
TGCGCCAGCAGCTTGGATCAGGGGGTAATTGGCTACACCTTC CASSLDQGVIGYTF NA TRBJ1-2 TRBD1 TRBV5-1
TGTGCCAGCAGCTCGGGACTAGCGGAGCTTTGGGAGCAGTACTTC CASSSGLAELWEQYF NA TRBJ2-7 TRBD2 TRBV5-5
TGTGCCAGCACCGAGGGAAGCAGCTCCTATAATTCACCCCTCCACTTT CASTEGSSSYNSPLHF NA TRBJ1-6 NA TRBV7-2
TGTGCCAGCAGCCCATCCCCAGGTTCGAGCTACACCTTC CASSPSPGSSYTF NA TRBJ1-2 NA TRBV3-1/TRBV3-2
TGTGCCATCAACCCGGACAGGACGGTTTATGGCTACACCTTC CAINPDRTVYGYTF once TRBJ1-2 TRBD1 TRBV10-3
TGTGCCAGCAGCGTACGGGGGAGGGACATTCAGTACTTC CASSVRGRDIQYF NA TRBJ2-4 TRBD2 TRBV9
TGTGCCAGCAGCCCCTCGGTGGACAGAAATTCACCCCTCCACTTT CASSPSVDRNSPLHF NA TRBJ1-6 NA TRBV13
TGTGCCAGCAGCGTAGACGGGACAGGGGCCCATGAGCAGTTCTTC CASSVDGTGAHEQFF NA TRBJ2-1 TRBD1 TRBV9
TGTGCCAGCAGCGTAGGCGGGACAGGGTTTGGAAACACCATATATTTT CASSVGGTGFGNTIYF NA TRBJ1-3 TRBD1 TRBV9
TGCGCCAGCAGCTTGCAGGGAACGAGCACAGATACGCAGTATTTT CASSLQGTSTDTQYF NA TRBJ2-3 NA TRBV5-1
TGTGCCAGTAATACCATTCAAAAAGGGGGTGGCTCACCCCTCCACTTT CASNTIQKGGGSPLHF NA TRBJ1-6 NA TRBV19
TGTGCCAGCAGGAGCGACAGGGTGACTGAAGCTTTCTTT CASRSDRVTEAFF NA TRBJ1-1 TRBD1 TRBV6-6
TGTGCCAGCAATAGTTGGGGGGTAGCAGATACGCAGTATTTT CASNSWGVADTQYF NA TRBJ2-3 NA TRBV6-5
TGTGCCAGCAGCTTGCAAGGGACAGGCCCTAGTACTTTCTTT CASSLQGTGPSTFF NA TRBJ1-1 TRBD1 TRBV5-4
TGTGCCAGTAGTTACAGGGGCGCACAGGGTTTCGCTTTCTTT CASSYRGAQGFAFF NA TRBJ1-1 TRBD1 TRBV6-5